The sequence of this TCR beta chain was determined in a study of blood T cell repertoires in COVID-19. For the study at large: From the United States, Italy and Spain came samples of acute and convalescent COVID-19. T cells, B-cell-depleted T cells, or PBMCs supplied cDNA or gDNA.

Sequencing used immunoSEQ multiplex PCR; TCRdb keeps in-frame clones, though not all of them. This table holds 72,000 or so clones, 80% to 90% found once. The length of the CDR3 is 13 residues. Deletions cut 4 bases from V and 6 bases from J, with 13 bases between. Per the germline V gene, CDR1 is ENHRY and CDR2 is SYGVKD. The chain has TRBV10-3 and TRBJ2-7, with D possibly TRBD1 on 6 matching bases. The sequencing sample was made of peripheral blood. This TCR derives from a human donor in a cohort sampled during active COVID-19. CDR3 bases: TGTGCCATCAGTGGGGGGCAGGGGCCCGAGCAGTACTTC. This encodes CAISGGQGPEQYF.